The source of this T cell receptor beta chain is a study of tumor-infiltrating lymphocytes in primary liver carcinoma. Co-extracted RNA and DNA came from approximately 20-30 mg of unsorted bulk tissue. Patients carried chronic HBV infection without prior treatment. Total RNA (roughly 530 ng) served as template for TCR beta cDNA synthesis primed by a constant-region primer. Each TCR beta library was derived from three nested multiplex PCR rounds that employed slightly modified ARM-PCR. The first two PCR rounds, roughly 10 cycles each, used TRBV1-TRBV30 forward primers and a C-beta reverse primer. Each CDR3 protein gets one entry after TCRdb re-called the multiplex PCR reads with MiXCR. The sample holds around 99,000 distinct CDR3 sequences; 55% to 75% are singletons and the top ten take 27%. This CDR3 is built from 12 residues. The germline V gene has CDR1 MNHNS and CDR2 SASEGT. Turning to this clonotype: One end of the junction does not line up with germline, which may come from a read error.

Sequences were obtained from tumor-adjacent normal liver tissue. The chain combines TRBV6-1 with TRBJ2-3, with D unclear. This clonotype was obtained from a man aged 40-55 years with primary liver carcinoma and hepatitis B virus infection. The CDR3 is CASSLTIDTQNF. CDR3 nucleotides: TGTGCCAGCAGCCTGACCATCGATACGCAGAATTTC.